This T cell receptor (beta chain) was documented in a study of blood T cell repertoires in COVID-19. Background on the study: Italy, Spain and the United States were the sources of the convalescent and acute COVID-19 samples. PBMCs, B-cell-depleted T cells, or T cells provided the cDNA or gDNA that made up the material.

The authors' processing: It was from reference gene primer amplification that nucleated cell counts were estimated. Generated by immunoSEQ multiplex PCR, the TCRdb table keeps only in-frame clones and is missing some. That table gives V, J and clone size, and the DNA gave D and trimming. The sample consists of approximately 92,000 clones, about 86% of them appearing once. CDR1 and CDR2 (germline): SNHLY, FYNNEI. The CDR3 covers 15 residues. V lost 6 bases and J 4 bases, leaving 16 bases between the germline ends. The chain is built from TRBV2 and TRBJ1-3, with D tentatively TRBD1 (5 bases). This TCR came from a woman aged 55-70 years in a cohort sampled during active or convalescent COVID-19. Sequenced: peripheral blood. DNA for the CDR3: TGTGCCAGCAGCCTGGGACTGACCTCCGGAAACACCATATATTTT. Its translation: CASSLGLTSGNTIYF.